This T cell receptor beta chain is from a study of cytomegalovirus exposure and HLA in healthy donors. CDR1 and CDR2 (germline): MNHEY, SVGAGI. The V end lost 0 bases, the J end lost 2 bases, and 8 bases lay between the germline ends. The CDR3 is 15 amino acids. Vbeta (60) and Jbeta (13) primers were used in the PCR. Generated by immunoSEQ multiplex PCR, the TCRdb table keeps only in-frame clones and is missing some. The sample consists of about 230,000 clones, roughly 79% of them appearing once. Sequences were obtained from PBMCs. V is TRBV6-5 and J is TRBJ1-3; no clear D gene. This receptor was obtained from a middle-aged woman in good health and CMV-seronegative. The CDR3: CASSYSTQPGNTIYF. The DNA for the CDR3 is TGTGCCAGCAGTTACTCAACACAGCCTGGAAACACCATATATTTT.